One sample yielded the 20 T cell receptor beta chains listed below, sequenced in a study of T cells in Graves' hyperthyroidism and ophthalmopathy. RNA transcripts served as the template for amplifying TCR beta CDR3 regions. RT-PCR in the first round (using the HTBI primer set) targeted the TCR CDR3. TCRdb independently ran MiXCR on the multiplex PCR reads; one entry per CDR3 protein. This sample yields about 320,000 distinct CDR3 sequences, of which roughly 17% are seen a single time; around 34% belongs to the top ten. Sequencing was performed on blood. All receptors derive from a man aged 25-45 years with Graves' hyperthyroidism.

This clonotype was observed many times. The genes are TRBV12-3 or TRBV12-4 and TRBJ2-1; 9 nucleotides line up with TRBD2. This CDR3 is built from 15 residues. Losses at the gene ends were 3 bases for V and 4 bases for J; bases not matched to a gene: 4. The CDR3 reads CASSLTTSGYNEQFF. The CDR3 DNA is TGTGCCAGCAGTTTGACGACTAGCGGATACAATGAGCAGTTCTTC.

The chain has TRBV10-1 and TRBJ1-1; TRBD1 might be the D (6 bases). Germline V gives CDR1 WNHNN, CDR2 SYGVQD (reference sequence). This CDR3 has 14 amino acids. Trimming shortened V by 4 bases and J by 2 bases, and 11 bases separated the two germline ends. Here the CDR3 reads CASSGSDRNTEAFF. DNA of the CDR3: TGCGCCAGCAGTGGATCGGACAGAAACACTGAAGCTTTCTTT.

The chain is built from TRBV12-3 or TRBV12-4 and TRBJ2-1; 12 bases are a match to TRBD2. Trimming took 5 bases from V and 9 from J; bases not matched to a gene: 11. The CDR3 is made up of 16 amino acids. CDR3 bases: TGTGCCAGCAGTCCTACTAGCGGGAGGCCCTGGGGTGAGCAGTTCTTC. The encoded protein is CASSPTSGRPWGEQFF.

This clonotype was picked up a small number of times. One end of the junction fails to match germline, which may point to a read error. V and J are TRBV7-3 and TRBJ2-1, with a possible D match to TRBD2 (6 bases). The CDR3 totals 18 residues. Germline CDR1 reads SGHTA; CDR2 reads FQGTGA. CDR3 region: CASSPPANTGSSYNDQFF. CDR3 in DNA: TGTGCCAGCAGCCCCCCGGCTAACACCGGGAGCTCCTACAATGATCAGTTCTTC.

There are a few counts of this clonotype. The chain carries TRBV28 and TRBJ1-5; D call uncertain. Trimming stripped 2 bases from V and 1 base from J, with 9 bases between. This CDR3 has 15 amino acids. In germline, CDR1 is MDHEN, CDR2 SYDVKM. The CDR3 nucleotides are TGTGCCAGCAGTTTAAGGGTTGGGAGCAATCAGCCCCAGCATTTT. It yields the protein CASSLRVGSNQPQHF.

The chain links TRBV19 to TRBJ1-1; D not resolved. From germline, CDR1 is LNHDA and CDR2 SQIVND (reference sequence). Trimming stripped 9 bases from V and 5 bases from J, with 10 bases between. The CDR3 is 11 residues long. The CDR3 coding sequence is TGTGCCAGCATCCTGGGGACTGAAGCTTTCTTT. Protein: CASILGTEAFF.

The rearrangement joins TRBV4-1 to TRBJ1-5; D uncertain. The germline V gene encodes CDR1 MGHRA and CDR2 YSYEKL. Trimming removed 0 bases at V and 0 bases at J, with 6 bases between. This CDR3 is 15 amino acids long. CDR3 in DNA: TGCGCCAGCAGCCAAGAGCCCTATAGCAATCAGCCCCAGCATTTT. It yields the protein CASSQEPYSNQPQHF.

This clonotype was seen only a few times. The rearrangement joins TRBV14 to TRBJ1-4; perhaps TRBD1 as D (6 bases). Germline CDR1 and CDR2: SGHDN and FVKESK. The CDR3 has 15 residues. V was pared by 3 bases and J by 8 bases, with 16 bases between. The chain's CDR3 is CASSQAWGAGEKLFF. The CDR3 DNA reads TGTGCCAGCAGCCAGGCGTGGGGGGCCGGAGAAAAACTGTTTTTT.

The table lists this clonotype with a few counts. The CDR3 is CASSLGLAGVAPYEQYF. The DNA for the CDR3 is TGTGCCAGCAGCCTGGGACTAGCGGGAGTAGCACCCTACGAGCAGTACTTC. The chain employs TRBV3-1 and TRBJ2-7; TRBD2 agrees at 14 bases. V shed 4 bases, J shed 2 bases, and the junction held 7 bases outside the gene matches. CDR1 LGHDT and CDR2 YNNKEL come from the germline V gene (reference sequence). This CDR3 spans 17 amino acids.

This clonotype was counted at least ten times. The chain has TRBV2 and TRBJ2-5, with 9 bases that match TRBD1. With V trimmed by 2 bases and J by 5 bases, 6 bases remained unmatched. The CDR3 covers 15 residues. The germline CDR1 and CDR2 sequences are SNHLY and FYNNEI. CDR3 sequence: CASSEWGQGTETQYF. The CDR3, as DNA: TGTGCCAGCAGTGAATGGGGACAGGGAACGGAGACCCAGTACTTC.

In this sample, this clonotype turned up a few times. This chain joins TRBV5-1 and TRBJ2-1; D ambiguous. Per germline, CDR1 SGHRS and CDR2 YFSETQ. V lost 3 bases to trimming and J lost 5 bases, with 9 bases between them. The CDR3 totals 13 residues. This CDR3 reads CASSWGGHNEQFF. The CDR3, as DNA: TGCGCCAGCAGCTGGGGTGGGCACAATGAGCAGTTCTTC.

This clonotype was picked up many times. The chain recombines TRBV7-3 with TRBJ2-3; 7 nucleotides align to TRBD1. V dropped 6 bases and J dropped 4; count of bases not matched to a gene: 4. The CDR3 consists of 13 residues. Germline loops: CDR1 SGHTA, CDR2 FQGTGA. In DNA, the CDR3 is TGTGCCAGCAGACCCACAGGGGCAGATACGCAGTATTTT. As protein: CASRPTGADTQYF.

Ten or more counts support this clonotype. CDR3 nucleotides: TGTGCCAGCAGGTTGGAACGAGCCCCCATATATTTT. The encoded protein is CASRLERAPIYF. V is TRBV12-3 or TRBV12-4 and J is TRBJ1-3; D gene uncertain. The CDR3 is 12 amino acids. Trimming removed 6 bases at V and 11 bases at J, with 14 bases between.

Concerning this clonotype itself: Its ends do not fully match the called genes, so a read error is possible. V gene TRBV20-1 combines with J gene TRBJ1-6; TRBD1 matches at 8 bases. CDR1 is DFQATT and CDR2 is SNEGSKA in the germline V gene (reference sequence). This CDR3 is 14 amino acids long. CDR3 nucleotide sequence: TGCAGTACTAGAGACAGGGGACTGAATTCACCCCTCCACTTT. It yields the protein CSTRDRGLNSPLHF.

This sequence joins TRBV15 and TRBJ2-3; D unclear. The V and J ends lost 2 bases and 0 bases respectively, with 9 bases between them. This CDR3 spans 15 amino acids. Germline loops: CDR1 LNHNV, CDR2 YYDKDF (reference sequence). CDR3 DNA sequence: TGTGCCACCAGCAGACACACACGGAGCACAGATACGCAGTATTTT. Its protein is CATSRHTRSTDTQYF.

This clonotype was detected a few times. The gene calls are TRBV20-1 and TRBJ2-2, with 9 bases matching TRBD1. V lost 6 bases, J lost 2 bases, and 13 bases stayed unmatched. Germline CDR1 DFQATT, CDR2 SNEGSKA (reference sequence). This CDR3 is built from 17 residues. Here the CDR3 DNA reads TGCAGTGCCCAGGACAGGGGAGGATATGGTAACACCGGGGAGCTGTTTTTT. The encoded protein is CSAQDRGGYGNTGELFF.

Concerning this clonotype: Possible read error: a much larger clone is one base away. The chain employs TRBV18 and TRBJ2-7; 9 nucleotides match TRBD1. Germline V gene data show CDR1 as KGHSH and CDR2 as LQKENI. The CDR3 is made up of 15 amino acids. The CDR3 protein is CASSLGQGDTYEPYF. DNA of the CDR3: TGTGCCAGCTCACTGGGACAGGGCGATACCTACGAGCCGTACTTC. Filled out from reference TRBV18 and TRBJ2-7, the complete variable domain reads NAGVMQNPRHLVRRRGQEARLRCSPMKGHSHVYWYRQLPEEGLKFMVYLQKENIIDESGMPKERFSAEFPKEGPSILRIQQVVRGDSAAYFCASSLGQGDTYEPYFGPGTRLTVT.

This clonotype was counted many times. J is TRBJ1-2 and V is TRBV20-1; D ambiguous. Germline assignment: CDR1 DFQATT and CDR2 SNEGSKA (reference sequence). The CDR3 is 12 residues long. V was pared by 2 bases and J by 4 bases, with 8 bases between. CDR3 sequence: CSARMASYGYTF. The CDR3 DNA reads as TGCAGTGCTAGAATGGCCAGCTATGGCTACACCTTC.

This clonotype came up many times. The V and J genes are TRBV6-1 and TRBJ2-7; 7 bases map to TRBD1. The germline V gene encodes CDR1 MNHNS and CDR2 SASEGT. The CDR3 is 16 amino acids. After removal of 6 bases from V and 0 bases from J, the junction contained 11 bases not matched to a gene. CDR3 in amino acids: CASSYNLQGSSYEQYF. The CDR3 DNA reads TGTGCCAGCAGCTATAACCTACAGGGGAGCTCCTACGAGCAGTACTTC.

This clonotype was seen ten or more times. V usage is TRBV6-1 and J usage is TRBJ2-5; D not resolved. Germline V gene lookup returns CDR1 MNHNS and CDR2 SASEGT. V was clipped by 0 bases and J by 5 bases, with 16 bases between them. The CDR3 extends over 16 amino acids. In nucleotides, the CDR3 is TGTGCCAGCAGTGAAGCCTCGAGCCCGGGCAGGGAGACCCAGTACTTC. Its protein product is CASSEASSPGRETQYF.